What follows are 29 T cell receptor beta chains derived from one specimen sequenced in a study of OX40 agonist ivuxolimab in advanced cancers. This table comes from immunoSEQ multiplex PCR, and its TCRdb copy is limited to in-frame clones, with some not included. The sample lists about 61,000 clones; about 88% were seen once. Specimen: CD4+ or CD8+ T cells sorted from blood, collected in a trial of the OX40 agonist ivuxolimab. Receptors originate from an adult with an advanced solid tumor such as melanoma, head and neck, liver or kidney cancer.

The V and J genes are TRBV27 and TRBJ1-5; D may be TRBD1 (5 bases). The V end lost 8 bases, the J end lost 2 bases, and 7 bases lay between the germline ends. Germline assignment: CDR1 MNHEY and CDR2 SMNVEV (reference sequence). The CDR3 is made up of 12 amino acids. In nucleotides, the CDR3 is TGTGCCAGCGGGGGGGGCAATCAGCCCCAGCATTTT. It codes for CASGGGNQPQHF.

This clone turned up a few times. This chain connects TRBV19 to TRBJ1-5, with 7 bases matching TRBD1. The J segment lost 6 bases and the V segment lost 7 bases, leaving 6 bases of the junction unmatched. This CDR3 region has 13 residues. Per the germline V gene, CDR1 is LNHDA and CDR2 is SQIVND (reference sequence). The CDR3 DNA reads as TGTGCCAGTACCCGACAGGGCGGTCAGCCCCAGCATTTT. This sequence encodes CASTRQGGQPQHF.

The V call is TRBV5-1, the J call TRBJ2-7; 8 nucleotides match TRBD2. Germline trimming cut 2 bases from V and 6 bases from J; bases unmatched to any gene: 16. The V gene's germline CDR1 is SGHRS and CDR2 YFSETQ. CDR3 length: 17 residues. The CDR3 sequence: CASSLNPSGARGGEQYF. The CDR3 DNA reads as TGCGCCAGCAGCTTAAATCCGTCGGGGGCCCGGGGGGGCGAGCAGTACTTC.

The chain joins TRBV5-8 to TRBJ1-1; TRBD1 agrees at 10 bases. Germline trimming cut 4 bases from V and 5 bases from J; bases unmatched to any gene: 8. Germline V lookup: CDR1 SGHTS, CDR2 YDEGEE. The CDR3 runs to 15 residues. The CDR3 here is CASSRFGTGDTEAFF. CDR3 in DNA: TGTGCCAGCAGCAGATTCGGGACAGGGGATACTGAAGCTTTCTTT.

V gene TRBV5-1 combines with J gene TRBJ2-3; TRBD2 matches at 12 bases. The CDR3 has 15 amino acids. Germline assignment: CDR1 SGHRS and CDR2 YFSETQ. The ends lost 6 bases at V and 2 bases at J; junction bases unmatched: 4. CDR3 bases: TGCGCCAGCAAAGGACTAGCGGGGACCACAGATACGCAGTATTTT. It specifies CASKGLAGTTDTQYF.

The rearrangement links TRBV18 to TRBJ1-1; 11 bases are a match to TRBD1. After removal of 6 bases from V and 8 bases from J, the junction contained 11 bases not matched to a gene. The CDR3 consists of 15 residues. Germline loops: CDR1 KGHSH, CDR2 LQKENI. CDR3 loop: CASSPWDRGGVEAFF. The CDR3 bases are TGTGCCAGCTCTCCCTGGGACAGGGGGGGAGTGGAAGCTTTCTTT.

This chain joins TRBV2 and TRBJ1-5; 8 nucleotides line up with TRBD1. The CDR3 loop spans 15 amino acids. Germline V gene lookup returns CDR1 SNHLY and CDR2 FYNNEI. Trimming at V came to 5 bases and at J to 0 bases, leaving 3 bases not matched to a gene. The CDR3 protein is CASSRDRSSNQPQHF. The CDR3 DNA reads TGTGCCAGCAGTAGGGACAGGTCTAGCAATCAGCCCCAGCATTTT.

The J gene is TRBJ1-6, the V gene TRBV5-6, with TRBD1 as a possible D gene (6 bases). The CDR3 runs to 15 residues. Trimming pared 2 bases from V and 7 bases from J, leaving 13 bases between. Germline V CDR1 and CDR2: SGHDT, YYEEEE. The CDR3 coding sequence is TGTGCCAGCAGCTTTGGGGGGGCAGTAAATTCACCCCTCCACTTT. Its protein is CASSFGGAVNSPLHF.

V and J are TRBV5-6 and TRBJ2-2; 7 bases match TRBD1. The V gene end was trimmed by 2 bases and the J gene end by 2 bases; junction bases not matched to a gene: 6. The CDR3 has 16 amino acids. CDR1 and CDR2 from the germline V gene are SGHDT and YYEEEE. CDR3 sequence reads: CASSLTGAANTGELFF. The CDR3, as DNA: TGTGCCAGCAGCTTAACAGGGGCCGCAAACACCGGGGAGCTGTTTTTT.

This chain uses TRBV5-1 with TRBJ2-3; TRBD1 or TRBD2 may be the D gene (6 bases each). V was clipped by 4 bases and J by 2 bases, with 11 bases between them. The CDR3 has 14 amino acids. Looked up from germline, CDR1 is SGHRS and CDR2 is YFSETQ. CDR3 nucleotides: TGCGCCAGCAGCCGGAGGGGGGACACAGATACGCAGTATTTT. Translating gives CASSRRGDTDTQYF. Full variable domain (remainder filled in from reference TRBV5-1 and TRBJ2-3): KAGVTQTPRYLIKTRGQQVTLSCSPISGHRSVSWYQQTPGQGLQFLFEYFSETQRNKGNFPGRFSGRQFSNSRSEMNVSTLELGDSALYLCASSRRGDTDTQYFGPGTRLTVL.

This clone was counted a single time. The CDR3 DNA reads as TGTGCCAGCAGCGGGCAAGCGACGATCTCTACAGATACGCAGTATTTT. Translating it yields CASSGQATISTDTQYF. The chain couples TRBV7-3 to TRBJ2-3; D is ambiguous. Looked up from germline, CDR1 is SGHTA and CDR2 is FQGTGA. The V end was cut by 5 bases, the J end by 3 bases, with 18 bases between. The CDR3 extends over 16 amino acids.

The gene calls are TRBV6-1 and TRBJ1-1; no firm D call. Germline V lookup: CDR1 MNHNS, CDR2 SASEGT. The CDR3 length is 15 residues. The V end lost 1 base, the J end lost 1 base, and 10 bases lay between the germline ends. As DNA, the CDR3 is TGTGCCAGCAGTGAAGGAACCACGGGGAACACTGAAGCTTTCTTT. Amino acids: CASSEGTTGNTEAFF.

A single count supports this clone. The rearrangement joins TRBV5-1 to TRBJ2-7, with 9 positions matching TRBD2. The CDR3 contains 14 residues. V trimming: 1 base; J trimming: 4 bases; junction bases outside the gene matches: 3. In germline, CDR1 is SGHRS, CDR2 YFSETQ. The CDR3 region has the DNA TGCGCCAGCAGCTTGTCTAGCGGGGTGTACGAGCAGTACTTC. Protein product: CASSLSSGVYEQYF.

The chain is built from TRBV5-5 and TRBJ1-6; unclear D gene. The germline V gene encodes CDR1 SGHKS and CDR2 YYEKEE (reference sequence). Trimming shortened V by 5 bases and J by 0 bases, and 12 bases separated the two germline ends. There are 16 residues in the CDR3. The CDR3 bases are TGTGCCAGCAGGGCGGGAGCGAGCTCCTATAATTCACCCCTCCACTTT. Residues: CASRAGASSYNSPLHF. Complete variable domain (other parts from reference TRBV5-5 and TRBJ1-6): DAGVTQSPTHLIKTRGQQVTLRCSPISGHKSVSWYQQVLGQGPQFIFQYYEKEERGRGNFPDRFSARQFPNYSSELNVNALLLGDSALYLCASRAGASSYNSPLHFGNGTRLTVT.

The rearrangement joins TRBV5-1 to TRBJ1-5, with D perhaps TRBD1 (6 bases). The CDR3 sequence is 15 residues long. The germline V gene encodes CDR1 SGHRS and CDR2 YFSETQ. Trimming removed 0 bases at V and 3 bases at J, with 10 bases between. CDR3: CASSLATGSNQPQHF. CDR3 DNA sequence: TGCGCCAGCAGCTTGGCTACAGGGTCCAATCAGCCCCAGCATTTT.

The V call is TRBV18, the J call TRBJ2-7; 9 bases are a match to TRBD1. The CDR3 totals 13 residues. With V trimmed by 6 bases and J by 4 bases, 4 bases remained unmatched. In germline, CDR1 is KGHSH, CDR2 LQKENI. DNA for the CDR3: TGTGCCAGCTCCGGACAGGGGATATACGAGCAGTACTTC. This translates into CASSGQGIYEQYF.

This chain connects TRBV28 to TRBJ1-2; the D is unclear. The CDR3 contains 13 residues. Between the trimmed V and J ends, which lost 6 bases and 8 bases, there was a span of 16 bases. CDR1 is MDHEN, CDR2 SYDVKM, per germline. The CDR3 spells CASRLGSYGGYTF. The CDR3 bases are TGTGCCAGCAGACTAGGGTCGTATGGGGGCTACACCTTC.

The chain combines TRBV18 with TRBJ1-1, with D perhaps TRBD1 (5 bases). Germline V CDR1 and CDR2: KGHSH, LQKENI. This CDR3 is built from 15 residues. V was cut by 1 base and J by 0 bases, with 9 bases left in between. Written as DNA, the CDR3 is TGTGCCAGCTCACCACTCCCACAGGTGAACACTGAAGCTTTCTTT. Its translation: CASSPLPQVNTEAFF.

V gene TRBV15 combines with J gene TRBJ2-7; D perhaps matches TRBD1 (6 bases). The CDR3 is 15 amino acids. V was shortened by 0 bases and J by 4 bases, with 13 bases between the two germline ends. Germline CDR1 LNHNV, CDR2 YYDKDF (reference sequence). CDR3 residues: CATSRELDRQYEQYF. The CDR3 nucleotides are TGTGCCACCAGCAGAGAGCTTGACAGGCAATACGAGCAGTACTTC.

This clone has a single count. The chain has TRBV6-5 and TRBJ1-5; 8 nucleotides line up with TRBD1. The CDR3 extends over 16 amino acids. Germline CDR1 and CDR2: MNHEY and SVGAGI. The V and J ends lost 0 bases and 0 bases, in that order; junction bases with no gene match: 1. CDR3 protein: CASSYSGQGSNQPQHF. The DNA of the CDR3 is TGTGCCAGCAGTTACTCAGGACAGGGTAGCAATCAGCCCCAGCATTTT.

The chain recombines TRBV14 with TRBJ2-5, with 7 bases that match TRBD2. This CDR3 is built from 17 residues. Per the germline V gene, CDR1 is SGHDN and CDR2 is FVKESK. Unmatched junction bases numbered 8, after V lost 1 base and J lost 0 bases. In DNA, the CDR3 is TGTGCCAGCAGCCAAGTTCCGGGACTACTTAACCAAGAGACCCAGTACTTC. This codes for CASSQVPGLLNQETQYF.

The chain links TRBV5-1 to TRBJ1-2, with a possible D match to TRBD1 (5 bases). The germline gives CDR1 SGHRS, CDR2 YFSETQ. V was shortened by 1 base and J by 1 base, with 5 bases between the two germline ends. This CDR3 is 13 amino acids long. The CDR3 coding sequence is TGCGCCAGCAGCTTGCAGGGTAACTATGGCTACACCTTC. Protein: CASSLQGNYGYTF.

The rearrangement joins TRBV7-9 to TRBJ1-3, with D possibly matching TRBD1 (5 bases). Trimming removed 1 base at V and 0 bases at J, with 7 bases between. CDR1 is SEHNR and CDR2 is FQNEAQ in the germline V gene (reference sequence). This CDR3 has 15 amino acids. CDR3 loop: CASSLGGNSGNTIYF. CDR3 DNA: TGTGCCAGCAGCTTAGGGGGGAACTCTGGAAACACCATATATTTT.

This chain connects TRBV18 to TRBJ2-7; 7 positions agree with TRBD1. Germline CDR1 is KGHSH and CDR2 is LQKENI. Trimming at V came to 3 bases and at J to 6 bases, leaving 8 bases not matched to a gene. The CDR3 loop spans 14 amino acids. The CDR3 sequence is CASSPNRDRTEQYF. CDR3 nucleotide sequence: TGTGCCAGCTCACCCAACCGGGACAGAACCGAGCAGTACTTC.

The gene calls are TRBV28 and TRBJ1-6, with 8 bases that match TRBD1. This CDR3 comprises 15 residues. Germline V gene data show CDR1 as MDHEN and CDR2 as SYDVKM. The J segment lost 9 bases and the V segment lost 3 bases, leaving 7 bases of the junction unmatched. CDR3 amino acids: CASSLGGTGLSPLHF. CDR3 coding DNA: TGTGCCAGCAGTTTGGGGGGGACAGGACTTTCACCCCTCCACTTT. The full variable domain, its missing parts supplied by reference TRBV28 and TRBJ1-6, is DVKVTQSSRYLVKRTGEKVFLECVQDMDHENMFWYRQDPGLGLRLIYFSYDVKMKEKGDIPEGYSVSREKKERFSLILESASTNQTSMYLCASSLGGTGLSPLHFGNGTRLTVT.

This chain connects TRBV5-1 to TRBJ2-1; D could derive from TRBD1 or TRBD2 (5 bases each). V was clipped by 4 bases and J by 6 bases, with 14 bases between them. This CDR3 has 14 residues. Germline V gives CDR1 SGHRS, CDR2 YFSETQ. In DNA form, the CDR3 reads TGCGCCAGCAGCCCGGGGCTTGGGGGCAATGAGCAGTTCTTC. Residues: CASSPGLGGNEQFF.

The V call is TRBV7-9, the J call TRBJ1-1, with 8 bases aligning to TRBD1. The germline gives CDR1 SEHNR, CDR2 FQNEAQ (reference sequence). J was trimmed by 2 bases and V by 5 bases; bases with no gene match: 7. The CDR3 is made up of 15 amino acids. Written as DNA, the CDR3 is TGTGCCAGCAGCCTACGACAGGGGATAAACACTGAAGCTTTCTTT. It codes for CASSLRQGINTEAFF.

The CDR3 nucleotides are TGTGCCAGCAGCTCAGGCGTCTCCTACGAGCAGTACTTC. Its translation is CASSSGVSYEQYF. The rearrangement links TRBV6-6 to TRBJ2-7; D remains unclear. The germline gives CDR1 MNHNY, CDR2 SVGAGI (reference sequence). V lost 6 bases and J lost 0, with 9 bases in between. The CDR3 length is 13 residues.

V is TRBV4-1 and J is TRBJ2-3; 8 nucleotides align to TRBD2. The junction had 14 bases not matched to a gene; V was cut back by 5 bases and J by 4 bases. Germline CDR1 MGHRA, CDR2 YSYEKL. The CDR3 length is 17 residues. DNA of the CDR3: TGCGCCAGCAGCTGGCAGCGGGGGCCCACCCCGGCAGATACGCAGTATTTT. It translates to CASSWQRGPTPADTQYF.